This T cell receptor (beta chain) is from a study of blood T cells in healthy people across ages. General study results and limits: TCR beta diversity per million T cells fell roughly linearly with age.

Then a second PCR, running roughly 6 to 11 cycles, was carried out with a sample-barcoded 5' primer and a J-beta primer mix. TCRdb called the 5' RACE reads again in MiXCR, with one record for every CDR3 protein. Of 1.5 million or so distinct CDR3 sequences in the sample, about 43% were seen once. The CDR3 is made up of 13 amino acids. Germline CDR1 reads DFQATT; CDR2 reads SNEGSKA (reference sequence). About this clonotype itself: Antigen: not known.

The TCR originated in a woman in her late teens or twenties in good health. The chain joins TRBV20-1 to TRBJ2-5, with D possibly TRBD1 on 7 matching bases. Gene TRBJ2-7 matches the end of the DNA better, so the J call may be wrong. Sequencing input: blood. The chain's CDR3 is CSARAQGGGEQYF. The CDR3 DNA reads TGCAGTGCTAGAGCCCAGGGGGGCGGCGAGCAGTACTTC.